These 5 T cell receptor beta chains share one sample of origin, sequenced in a study of cytomegalovirus exposure and HLA in healthy donors. With 60 Vbeta and 13 Jbeta primers, the PCR was carried out. The assay was immunoSEQ multiplex PCR, and TCRdb's table has in-frame clones only and misses some. The sample gives roughly 170,000 clones, just over 75% of which show up once; around 1.5% is in the top ten. Material: PBMCs. These receptors all stem from a woman aged 25-40 years in good health and CMV-seropositive.

The genes are TRBV25-1 and TRBJ2-7; possible D gene TRBD1, 7 bases. CDR3 length equals 16 residues. V was shortened by 0 bases and J by 5 bases, with 17 bases between the two germline ends. Germline V gene lookup returns CDR1 MGHDK and CDR2 SYGVNS. CDR3 coding DNA: TGTGCCAGCAGTGAATATATGGAGGGGGCGAAAGACGAGCAGTACTTC. Amino acid sequence: CASSEYMEGAKDEQYF.

The V call is TRBV10-3, the J call TRBJ1-5; D is unresolved. V was trimmed by 6 bases and J by 7 bases, leaving 13 bases between them. CDR1 and CDR2 from the germline V gene are ENHRY and SYGVKD. This CDR3 region has 13 residues. The CDR3: CAIRRDGQQPQHF. CDR3 coding DNA: TGTGCCATCAGGAGAGATGGGCAGCAGCCCCAGCATTTT.

The chain uses TRBV11-2 and TRBJ2-2; 8 bases match TRBD1. J was trimmed by 4 bases and V by 5 bases; bases with no gene match: 6. From germline, CDR1 is SGHAT and CDR2 FQNNGV. The CDR3 runs 15 residues. The CDR3 reads CASSMGQDSTGELFF. The CDR3 coding sequence is TGTGCCAGCAGCATGGGACAGGATAGCACCGGGGAGCTGTTTTTT.

The chain links TRBV19 to TRBJ1-1; D may be TRBD1 (5 bases). CDR1 is LNHDA and CDR2 is SQIVND in the germline V gene (reference sequence). This CDR3 has 14 amino acids. Trimming left V 5 bases short and J 3 bases short, with 13 bases between. The CDR3 DNA is TGTGCCAGTAGTGCCCTCCAGGGATACACTGAAGCTTTCTTT. This translates into CASSALQGYTEAFF. Complete variable domain (other parts from reference TRBV19 and TRBJ1-1): DGGITQSPKYLFRKEGQNVTLSCEQNLNHDAMYWYRQDPGQGLRLIYYSQIVNDFQKGDIAEGYSVSREKKESFPLTVTSAQKNPTAFYLCASSALQGYTEAFFGQGTRLTVV.

This clone was picked up one time. Germline is not matched at one junction end, which may reflect a read error. The rearrangement links TRBV9 to TRBJ1-2; the D is unclear. CDR1 and CDR2 from the germline V gene are SGDLS and YYNGEE. The CDR3 contains 15 residues. The CDR3 DNA follows: TGTGCCAGCAGCGTAGGATCAGAAGCTAACTATGGCCACACCTTC. Translating it yields CASSVGSEANYGHTF. The full variable domain, completed using reference TRBV9 and TRBJ1-2, is DSGVTQTPKHLITATGQRVTLRCSPRSGDLSVYWYQQSLDQGLQFLIQYYNGEERAKGNILERFSAQQFPDLHSELNLSSLELGDSALYFCASSVGSEANYGHTFGSGTRLTVV.